These T cell receptor beta chains were read from a single sample in a study of regulatory T cells in long-lasting Graves disease. TCRdb processed the multiplex PCR reads anew with MiXCR; each CDR3 protein has one entry. The table lists 550,000 to 700,000 distinct CDR3 sequences, roughly a sixth of them singletons, with approximately 12% in the top ten. In addition, the sample was reused for a study of T cells in Graves' hyperthyroidism and ophthalmopathy.

The sample here was peripheral blood mononuclear cells (PBMCs), taken at new diagnosis, from a patient treated with antithyroid drugs. These receptors were collected from a man in his late teens or twenties with Graves disease. Each CDR3 is given with its conserved first and last residue. The D gene is left open where the match is weak. Clone sizes are given selectively: once, few, many, or a class where the clone is expanded.

V	J	D	size	DNA	CDR3
TRBV5-8	TRBJ1-2	NA	NA	TGTGCCGTACTGAAGGGGGGGTACGGCTACACCTTC	CAVLKGGYGYTF
TRBV7-9	TRBJ2-6	TRBD1	many	TGTGCCAGCAGCTTAACAGGGGCTGGGGCCAACGTCCTGACTTTC	CASSLTGAGANVLTF
TRBV30	TRBJ2-1	NA	NA	TGTGCCTGGAGTCGAGGGGCGGCATCCTACAATGAGCAGTTCTTC	CAWSRGAASYNEQFF
TRBV20-1	TRBJ2-2	NA	many	TGCAGTGCTAGCCGGGACCCCGTCGGCGGGGAGCTGTTTTTT	CSASRDPVGGELFF
TRBV20-1	TRBJ2-5	TRBD2	few	TGCAGTGCTGACGGACTAGCGGGAGTCGGCGAGACCCAGTACTTC	CSADGLAGVGETQYF
TRBV7-2	TRBJ2-1	NA	many	TGTGCCAGCAGCTACCGGTCTAGTTACAATGAGCAGTTCTTC	CASSYRSSYNEQFF
TRBV6-2/TRBV6-3	TRBJ1-4	NA	few	TGTGCCAGCAGTGAATTTTATCGGAGACAGACGGAAGAAAAACTGTTTTTT	CASSEFYRRQTEEKLFF
TRBV29-1	TRBJ2-1	TRBD1	NA	TGCAGCGCAAACGACAGGGGGCAAGGCAATGAGCAGTTCTTC	CSANDRGQGNEQFF
TRBV7-9	TRBJ2-7	NA	NA	TGTGCCAGCACGCTGGGGGGTTTAGGTGAGCAGTACTTC	CASTLGGLGEQYF
TRBV7-8	TRBJ2-5	NA	NA	TGTGCCAGCAGCTTATTAGCTAGAACAACAGAGACCCAGTACTTC	CASSLLARTTETQYF
TRBV29-1	TRBJ2-7	NA	few	TGCAGCGGGCGGGGGGACAGATCCTACGAGCAGTACTTC	CSGRGDRSYEQYF
TRBV5-1	TRBJ2-1	TRBD1	many	TGCGCCAGCAGCACGGACAGGACATTGCAGTTCTTC	CASSTDRTLQFF
TRBV27	TRBJ2-7	NA	NA	TGTGCCTCGGGGGTAGCGACGACCTACGAGCAGTACTTC	CASGVATTYEQYF
TRBV19	TRBJ2-1	NA	NA	TGTGCCAGTAGTATCCCCTATCACAGGCCCTCCTACAATGAGCAGTTCTTC	CASSIPYHRPSYNEQFF
TRBV7-9	TRBJ1-1	NA	NA	TGTGCCAGCAGCCCGCGAGGGGGTGCGGAGGCTGAAGCTTTCTTT	CASSPRGGAEAEAFF
TRBV7-2	TRBJ2-7	NA	many	TGTGCCAGCAGCGCCCGGGCCTCCTACGAGCAGTACTTC	CASSARASYEQYF
TRBV11-2	TRBJ2-5	NA	many	TGTGCCAGCAGCTTTTCGGGACATAACCAAGAGACCCAGTACTTC	CASSFSGHNQETQYF
TRBV20-1	TRBJ2-7	NA	NA	TGCAGGCCAATAATTGGAGGGAACTCCTACGAGCAGTACTTC	CRPIIGGNSYEQYF
TRBV5-1	TRBJ1-5	NA	NA	TGCGCCAGCAGCTTGTCAGCAGAAAATAATCAGCCCCAGCATTTT	CASSLSAENNQPQHF
TRBV28	TRBJ1-5	TRBD1	NA	TGTGCCAGCAGTTTGGTGGAGGGGGCCGTTCAGCCCCAGCATTTT	CASSLVEGAVQPQHF
TRBV9	TRBJ1-4	NA	few	TGTGCCAGCAGCGTAGTAGGGGGAAGTTACGAAAAACTGTTTTTT	CASSVVGGSYEKLFF
TRBV5-1	TRBJ1-2	NA	NA	TGCGCCAGCAGCAGAGAGGGGAATGGCTACACCTTC	CASSREGNGYTF
TRBV30	TRBJ1-3	TRBD1	many	TGTGCCTGGTCAAGAGACAGGGGACGGAACACCATATATTTT	CAWSRDRGRNTIYF
TRBV30	TRBJ2-1	TRBD2	few	TGTGCCTGGAAGGGACTAGCGGGCAACGGTGAGCAGTTCTTC	CAWKGLAGNGEQFF
TRBV6-1	TRBJ2-1	TRBD2	NA	TGTGCCAGCAGTGAATATGGTACTAGCGGCGGATGGTTCTTC	CASSEYGTSGGWFF
TRBV3-1	TRBJ2-3	TRBD1	few	TGTGCCAGCAGCCAAGGGACAGGGGGAAGGGTAGATACGCAGTATTTT	CASSQGTGGRVDTQYF
TRBV6-1	TRBJ1-5	NA	NA	TGTGCCAGCAGTGAACGAATGCAGCCCCAGCATTTT	CASSERMQPQHF
TRBV15	TRBJ1-1	NA	many	TGTGCCACCAGCAGAGGGGGGGGACTGAACACTGAAGCTTTCTTT	CATSRGGGLNTEAFF